The 20 T cell receptor beta chains below all came from one sample that was sequenced in a study of T-cell memory formation after mild COVID-19. TCRdb itself ran the 5' RACE reads through MiXCR, one entry per CDR3 protein. The sample has under 250,000 distinct CDR3 sequences; 15% to 19% are singletons. Input material: PBMCs or a T cell subset sorted from them (not recorded which). These receptors originate from an adult woman who had mild COVID-19 (a few samples of this study predate the infection). Cell type and time point are not known.

The CDR3 loop is CASSEVKERGYTF. CDR3 in DNA: TGTGCCAGCAGTGAAGTTAAGGAGAGAGGCTACACCTTC. The chain is built from TRBV6-1 and TRBJ1-2, with D unresolved. In germline, CDR1 is MNHNS, CDR2 SASEGT. There are 13 residues in the CDR3. The V gene lost 1 base and the J gene lost 8 bases, with 11 bases spanning the gap.

V and J are TRBV12-3 or TRBV12-4 and TRBJ1-2; D gene ambiguous. Trimming stripped 5 bases from V and 2 bases from J, with 9 bases between. This CDR3 region has 13 residues. CDR3 DNA: TGTGCCAGCAGTCCAACAGAAAACTATGGCTACACCTTC. Amino acids: CASSPTENYGYTF.

This clonotype was detected only a few times. V is TRBV7-3 and J is TRBJ1-2; no clear D. Germline values: CDR1 SGHTA, CDR2 FQGTGA. This CDR3 is built from 13 residues. V gave up 2 bases and J gave up 13 bases, with 17 bases separating them. The CDR3 spells CASSLEVTAAFTF. The CDR3, as DNA: TGTGCCAGCAGCTTAGAAGTAACGGCAGCCTTCACCTTC.

The V call is TRBV7-2, the J call TRBJ1-1, with D possibly matching TRBD1 (5 bases). Germline lookup yields CDR1 SGHTA and CDR2 FQGNSA. Trimming took off 2 bases at V and 1 base at J, with 8 bases between the two ends. This CDR3 comprises 14 residues. CDR3: CASSLSGWNTEAFF. In DNA form, the CDR3 reads TGTGCCAGCAGCTTATCAGGGTGGAACACTGAAGCTTTCTTT.

The chain carries TRBV15 and TRBJ2-7, with TRBD1 identical over 9 bases. The ends lost 3 bases at V and 4 bases at J; junction bases unmatched: 4. Germline CDR1 is LNHNV and CDR2 is YYDKDF (reference sequence). CDR3 length: 14 amino acids. Here the CDR3 DNA reads TGTGCCACCAGCAGTAACAGGGGGCGATACGAGCAGTACTTC. Amino acid sequence: CATSSNRGRYEQYF.

A few counts support this clonotype. The chain is built from TRBV7-2 and TRBJ2-5, with TRBD2 matching 8 bases. The V segment lost 1 base and the J segment 4 bases; nucleotides outside the gene matches: 5. The CDR3 loop spans 15 amino acids. Germline loops: CDR1 SGHTA, CDR2 FQGNSA. The CDR3 sequence: CASSLVAGRGETQYF. Here the CDR3 DNA reads TGTGCCAGCAGCTTAGTAGCGGGAAGGGGAGAGACCCAGTACTTC.

In this sample, this clonotype turned up a few times. The rearrangement joins TRBV5-5 to TRBJ1-5; TRBD1 matches 8 bases. V shed 2 bases and J 7 bases; nucleotides not matched to a gene: 8. Germline V gene data show CDR1 as SGHKS and CDR2 as YYEKEE (reference sequence). This CDR3 contains 15 residues. DNA of the CDR3: TGTGCCAGCAGCTTAGTACAGGGGGACTTCCAGCCCCAGCATTTT. The encoded protein is CASSLVQGDFQPQHF.

V usage is TRBV7-2 and J usage is TRBJ1-2; D gene uncertain. The germline gives CDR1 SGHTA, CDR2 FQGNSA. V lost 1 base, J lost 3 bases, and 9 bases lay in between. This CDR3 is 14 amino acids long. Here the CDR3 DNA reads TGTGCCAGCAGCTTAGTCCTGATAGACTATGGCTACACCTTC. Translated, it gives CASSLVLIDYGYTF.

The chain has TRBV19 and TRBJ2-5; 9 bases are a match to TRBD2. J lost 6 bases, V lost 5 bases, and 13 bases had no gene match. The germline V gene encodes CDR1 LNHDA and CDR2 SQIVND (reference sequence). This CDR3 comprises 16 residues. CDR3 protein: CASSPYAEAGGKTQYF. The CDR3, as DNA: TGTGCCAGTAGTCCTTACGCTGAAGCGGGAGGAAAGACCCAGTACTTC.

The table lists this clonotype with a few counts. CDR3 DNA sequence: TGCAGTGCTAGACCCCCGGAGCAAGGGAATCAGCCCCAGCATTTT. Translation: CSARPPEQGNQPQHF. This chain uses TRBV20-1 with TRBJ1-5; D is uncertain. The CDR3 loop spans 15 amino acids. Looked up from germline, CDR1 is DFQATT and CDR2 is SNEGSKA (reference sequence). V was clipped by 2 bases and J by 4 bases, with 15 bases between them.

This clonotype was detected a few times. The CDR3 is CASSPGGLGYNEQFF. The CDR3 nucleotides read TGTGCCAGCAGTCCTGGAGGACTAGGCTACAATGAGCAGTTCTTC. The chain combines TRBV12-3 or TRBV12-4 with TRBJ2-1; TRBD2 aligns across 7 bases. The CDR3 runs to 15 residues. Unmatched junction bases numbered 7, after V lost 5 bases and J lost 3 bases.

This clonotype was found many times. The genes are TRBV5-1 and TRBJ2-7, with TRBD1 identical over 11 bases. The CDR3 totals 14 residues. Germline values: CDR1 SGHRS, CDR2 YFSETQ. The V gene end was trimmed by 4 bases and the J gene end by 5 bases; junction bases not matched to a gene: 5. In nucleotides, the CDR3 is TGCGCCAGCAGCGCCGGACAGGGGGCGAACGAGCAGTACTTC. Translating it yields CASSAGQGANEQYF.

This clonotype was seen just once. This chain joins TRBV3-1 and TRBJ2-1; TRBD2 matches 8 bases. The CDR3 extends over 14 amino acids. Looked up from germline, CDR1 is LGHDT and CDR2 is YNNKEL (reference sequence). Unmatched junction bases numbered 2, after V lost 4 bases and J lost 3 bases. For the CDR3, the DNA is TGTGCCAGCAGCCGCGGGGGGAGCTACAATGAGCAGTTCTTC. Amino acid sequence: CASSRGGSYNEQFF.

The gene calls are TRBV7-9 and TRBJ1-1; 7 bases line up with TRBD1. With V trimmed by 4 bases and J by 4 bases, 6 bases remained unmatched. The CDR3 is 14 residues long. Germline V gene lookup returns CDR1 SEHNR and CDR2 FQNEAQ (reference sequence). CDR3 coding DNA: TGTGCCAGCAGCTCCAGACAGGGATTCACTGAAGCTTTCTTT. Protein: CASSSRQGFTEAFF.

This clonotype was counted many times. At one end, the junction sequence differs from germline, possibly due to a read error. The J gene is TRBJ2-2, the V gene TRBV7-3, with 8 bases aligning to TRBD2. Germline V gene sequence: CDR1 SGHTA, CDR2 FQGTGA. The CDR3 consists of 15 residues. In DNA, the CDR3 is TGTGCCAGCAGCCTAACTAGCGGGAACACCGGGGAGCTGTTTTTT. Translation gives CASSLTSGNTGELFF.

The rearrangement links TRBV29-1 to TRBJ2-7, with a tentative D call TRBD2 (6 bases). Germline V CDR1 and CDR2: SQVTM, ANQGSEA. The CDR3 contains 13 residues. V dropped 4 bases and J dropped 0 bases, with 10 bases sitting between them. This chain's CDR3 is CSVAKEGSYEQYF. The CDR3 DNA sequence: TGCAGCGTTGCTAAGGAGGGCTCCTACGAGCAGTACTTC.

V is TRBV24-1 and J is TRBJ2-5; TRBD1 matches at 9 bases. CDR1 and CDR2 (germline): KGHDR, SFDVKD. V shed 3 bases and J 4 bases; nucleotides not matched to a gene: 5. The CDR3 is 15 amino acids. The CDR3 DNA follows: TGTGCCACCAGTGATCCGGGACAGGGAAGAGAGACCCAGTACTTC. Its protein product is CATSDPGQGRETQYF.

This clonotype was detected a few times. V gene TRBV11-2 combines with J gene TRBJ2-7; D unclear. Germline CDR1 reads SGHAT; CDR2 reads FQNNGV. This CDR3 spans 14 amino acids. The V and J ends lost 1 base and 1 base respectively, with 8 bases between them. The CDR3 loop reads CASSLGFSSYEQYF. CDR3 DNA: TGTGCCAGCAGCTTAGGCTTTAGTTCCTACGAGCAGTACTTC.

This sequence joins TRBV12-3 or TRBV12-4 and TRBJ2-7; D remains unclear. The CDR3 sequence is 13 residues long. With 3 bases removed from V and 2 bases from J, the gap between germline ends came to 8 bases. CDR3 in amino acids: CASSFGVTYEQYF. The CDR3 DNA reads TGTGCCAGCAGTTTTGGCGTTACCTACGAGCAGTACTTC.

The genes are TRBV9 and TRBJ1-2; weak D call: TRBD1 (6 bases). The CDR3 consists of 14 residues. V was clipped by 1 base and J by 6 bases, with 13 bases between them. Germline CDR1 SGDLS, CDR2 YYNGEE. This chain's CDR3 is CASSVPGRGDGYTF. The CDR3 bases are TGTGCCAGCAGCGTACCAGGCAGGGGCGATGGCTACACCTTC.